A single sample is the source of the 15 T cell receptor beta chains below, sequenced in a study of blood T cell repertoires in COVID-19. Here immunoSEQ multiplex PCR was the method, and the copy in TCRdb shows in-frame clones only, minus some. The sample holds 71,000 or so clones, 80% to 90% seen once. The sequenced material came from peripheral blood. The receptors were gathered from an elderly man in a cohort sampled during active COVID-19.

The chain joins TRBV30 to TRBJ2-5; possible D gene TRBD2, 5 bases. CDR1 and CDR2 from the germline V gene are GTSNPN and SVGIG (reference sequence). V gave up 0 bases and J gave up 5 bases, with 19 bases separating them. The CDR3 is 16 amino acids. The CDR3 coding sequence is TGTGCCTGGAGTGTTCGCCGACCCGAGGGTCGGGAGACCCAGTACTTC. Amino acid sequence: CAWSVRRPEGRETQYF.

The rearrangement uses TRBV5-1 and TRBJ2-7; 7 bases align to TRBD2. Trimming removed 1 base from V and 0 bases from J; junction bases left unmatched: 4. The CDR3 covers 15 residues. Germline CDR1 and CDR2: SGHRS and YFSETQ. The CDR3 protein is CASSLLRGSSYEQYF. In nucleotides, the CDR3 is TGCGCCAGCAGCTTGTTGCGGGGGAGCTCCTACGAGCAGTACTTC.

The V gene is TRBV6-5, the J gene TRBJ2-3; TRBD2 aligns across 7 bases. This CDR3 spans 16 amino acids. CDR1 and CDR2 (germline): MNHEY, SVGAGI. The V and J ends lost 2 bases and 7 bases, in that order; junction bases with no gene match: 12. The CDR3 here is CASSYVGGTVANTQYF. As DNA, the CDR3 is TGTGCCAGCAGTTACGTGGGGGGGACCGTGGCAAATACGCAGTATTTT.

The CDR3 bases are TGTGCCAGCAGCCACGGGGGGTCCCAAGAGACCCAGTACTTC. It is translated as CASSHGGSQETQYF. This chain links TRBV2 with TRBJ2-5; TRBD2 aligns across 7 bases. V lost 6 bases to trimming and J lost 1 base; unmatched junction nucleotides: 5. This CDR3 comprises 14 residues. Per germline, CDR1 SNHLY and CDR2 FYNNEI.

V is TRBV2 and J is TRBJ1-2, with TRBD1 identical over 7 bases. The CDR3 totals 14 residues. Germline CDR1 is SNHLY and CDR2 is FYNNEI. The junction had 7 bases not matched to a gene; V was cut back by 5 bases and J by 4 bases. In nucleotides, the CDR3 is TGTGCCAGCAGTTCACAGGGGCCTCGCTATGGCTACACCTTC. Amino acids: CASSSQGPRYGYTF. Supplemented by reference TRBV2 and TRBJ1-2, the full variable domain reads EPEVTQTPSHQVTQMGQEVILRCVPISNHLYFYWYRQILGQKVEFLVSFYNNEISEKSEIFDDQFSVERPDGSNFTLKIRSTKLEDSAMYFCASSSQGPRYGYTFGSGTRLTVV.

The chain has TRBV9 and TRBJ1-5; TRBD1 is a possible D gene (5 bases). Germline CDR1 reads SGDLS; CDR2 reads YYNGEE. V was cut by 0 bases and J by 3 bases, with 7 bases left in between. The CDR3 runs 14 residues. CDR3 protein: CASSVGRDNQPQHF. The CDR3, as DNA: TGTGCCAGCAGCGTAGGCAGGGACAATCAGCCCCAGCATTTT.

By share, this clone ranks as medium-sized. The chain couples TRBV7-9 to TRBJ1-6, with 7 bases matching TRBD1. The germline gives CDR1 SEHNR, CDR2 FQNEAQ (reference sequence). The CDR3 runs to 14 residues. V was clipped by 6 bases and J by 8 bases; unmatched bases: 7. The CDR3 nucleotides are TGTGCCAGCAGGTCTAGAGGGGGCCATTCACCCCTCCACTTT. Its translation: CASRSRGGHSPLHF.

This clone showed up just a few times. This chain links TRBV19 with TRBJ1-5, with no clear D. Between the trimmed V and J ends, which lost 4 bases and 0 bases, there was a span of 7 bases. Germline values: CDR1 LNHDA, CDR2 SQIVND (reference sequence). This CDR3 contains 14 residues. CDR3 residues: CASSTTVSNQPQHF. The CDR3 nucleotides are TGTGCCAGTAGTACAACAGTTAGCAATCAGCCCCAGCATTTT.

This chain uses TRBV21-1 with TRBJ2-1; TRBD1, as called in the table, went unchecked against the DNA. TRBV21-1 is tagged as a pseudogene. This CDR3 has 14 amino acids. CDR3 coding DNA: TGTGCCAGCACCCGGGACAGCTCCTACAATGAGCAGTTCTTC. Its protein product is CASTRDSSYNEQFF.

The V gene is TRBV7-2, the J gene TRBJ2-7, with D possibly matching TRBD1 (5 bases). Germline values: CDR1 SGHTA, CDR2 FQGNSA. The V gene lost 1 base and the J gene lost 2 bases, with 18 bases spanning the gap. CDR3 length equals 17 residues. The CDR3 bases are TGTGCCAGCAGCTTAGAGGGGCAAGGACCGAGCCCCTACGAGCAGTACTTC. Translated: CASSLEGQGPSPYEQYF. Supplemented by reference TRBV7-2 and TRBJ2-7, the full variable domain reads GAGVSQSPSNKVTEKGKDVELRCDPISGHTALYWYRQSLGQGLEFLIYFQGNSAPDKSGLPSDRFSAERTGGSVSTLTIQRTQQEDSAVYLCASSLEGQGPSPYEQYFGPGTRLTVT.

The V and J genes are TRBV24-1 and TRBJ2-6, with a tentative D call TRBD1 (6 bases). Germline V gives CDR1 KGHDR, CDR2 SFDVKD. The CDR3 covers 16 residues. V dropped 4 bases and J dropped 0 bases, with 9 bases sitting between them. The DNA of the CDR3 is TGTGCCACCAGTGACGGGGACACCTCTGGGGCCAACGTCCTGACTTTC. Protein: CATSDGDTSGANVLTF.

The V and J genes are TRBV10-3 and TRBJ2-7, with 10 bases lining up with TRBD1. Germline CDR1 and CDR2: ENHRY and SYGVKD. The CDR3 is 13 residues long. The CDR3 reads CAIRPGQGPYLEV. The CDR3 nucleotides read TGTGCCATCCGACCGGGACAGGGGCCTTACTTAGAGGTC.

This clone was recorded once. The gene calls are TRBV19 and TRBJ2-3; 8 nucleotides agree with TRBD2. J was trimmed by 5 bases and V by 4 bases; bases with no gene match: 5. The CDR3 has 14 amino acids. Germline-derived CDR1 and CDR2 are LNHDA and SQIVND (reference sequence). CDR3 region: CASSTAGGIDTQYF. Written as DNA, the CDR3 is TGTGCCAGTAGTACCGCGGGGGGAATAGATACGCAGTATTTT. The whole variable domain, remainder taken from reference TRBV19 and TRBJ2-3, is DGGITQSPKYLFRKEGQNVTLSCEQNLNHDAMYWYRQDPGQGLRLIYYSQIVNDFQKGDIAEGYSVSREKKESFPLTVTSAQKNPTAFYLCASSTAGGIDTQYFGPGTRLTVL.

The CDR3 loop reads CASSDQGQGNGYTF. In nucleotides, the CDR3 is TGTGCCAGCAGTGACCAGGGACAGGGGAATGGCTACACCTTC. This rearrangement joins TRBV2 to TRBJ1-2, with 10 bases matching TRBD1. Trimming took 3 bases from V and 6 from J; bases not matched to a gene: 4. The CDR3 is made up of 14 amino acids. Germline V gene sequence: CDR1 SNHLY, CDR2 FYNNEI.

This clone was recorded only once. The CDR3, as DNA: TGTGCCAGCAGTCTCCGACTAGCGGGGGGGCTTAATGAGCAGTTCTTC. Amino acid sequence: CASSLRLAGGLNEQFF. This chain links TRBV27 with TRBJ2-1; 14 nucleotides match TRBD2. The CDR3 contains 16 residues. CDR1 MNHEY and CDR2 SMNVEV come from the germline V gene (reference sequence). The junction had 7 bases not matched to a gene; V was cut back by 5 bases and J by 7 bases.